The sequence of this TCR beta chain was determined in a study of blood T cell repertoires in COVID-19. Overall study context: Material from acute and convalescent COVID-19 was sourced from the United States, Italy and Spain. From T cells, B-cell-depleted T cells, or PBMCs came the material, which was cDNA or gDNA.

The table came from immunoSEQ multiplex PCR; TCRdb's copy has only in-frame clones and leaves some out. The table lists over 90,000 clones, roughly four fifths of them singletons. V shed 3 bases, J shed 5 bases, and the junction held 3 bases outside the gene matches. From germline, CDR1 is SGDLS and CDR2 YYNGEE. CDR3 size: 14 residues. This clonotype was sampled from a man between 40 and 49 years old with active or convalescent COVID-19. Material for sequencing was peripheral blood. The chain couples TRBV9 to TRBJ2-2; 8 bases agree with TRBD1. CDR3 in DNA: TGTGCCAGCAGCGGCAGACAGGGGACCGGGGAGCTGTTTTTT. Its protein product is CASSGRQGTGELFF.